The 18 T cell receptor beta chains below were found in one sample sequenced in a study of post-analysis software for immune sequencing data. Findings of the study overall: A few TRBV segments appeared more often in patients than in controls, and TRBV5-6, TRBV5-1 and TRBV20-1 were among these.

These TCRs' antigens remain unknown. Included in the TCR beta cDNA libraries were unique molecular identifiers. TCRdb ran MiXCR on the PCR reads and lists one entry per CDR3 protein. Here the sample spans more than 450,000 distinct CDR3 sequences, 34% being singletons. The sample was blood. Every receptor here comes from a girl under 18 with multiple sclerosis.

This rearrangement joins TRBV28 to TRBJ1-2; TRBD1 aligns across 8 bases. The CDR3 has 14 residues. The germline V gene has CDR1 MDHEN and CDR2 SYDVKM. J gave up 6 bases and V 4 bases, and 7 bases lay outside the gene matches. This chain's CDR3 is CASSSRQGRNGYTF. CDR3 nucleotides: TGTGCCAGCAGTTCCAGACAGGGGCGCAATGGCTACACCTTC.

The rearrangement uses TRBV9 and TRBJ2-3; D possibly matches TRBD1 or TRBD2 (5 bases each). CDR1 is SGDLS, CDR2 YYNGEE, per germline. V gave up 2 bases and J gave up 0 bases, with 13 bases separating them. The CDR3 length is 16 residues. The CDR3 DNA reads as TGTGCCAGCAGCGTTGGGGGATCCCCTAGCACAGATACGCAGTATTTT. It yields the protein CASSVGGSPSTDTQYF.

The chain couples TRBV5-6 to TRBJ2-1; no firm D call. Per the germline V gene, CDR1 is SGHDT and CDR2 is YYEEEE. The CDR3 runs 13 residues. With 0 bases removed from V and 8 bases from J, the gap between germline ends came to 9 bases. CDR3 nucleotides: TGTGCCAGCAGCTTGGCCGCCAACGATGAGCAGTTCTTC. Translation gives CASSLAANDEQFF.

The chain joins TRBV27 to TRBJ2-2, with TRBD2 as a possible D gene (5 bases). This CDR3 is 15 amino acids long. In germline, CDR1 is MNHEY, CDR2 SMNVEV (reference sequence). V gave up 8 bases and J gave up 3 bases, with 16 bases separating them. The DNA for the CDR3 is TGTGCCAGCGGATCGGGCGGGTTACACACCGGGGAGCTGTTTTTT. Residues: CASGSGGLHTGELFF.

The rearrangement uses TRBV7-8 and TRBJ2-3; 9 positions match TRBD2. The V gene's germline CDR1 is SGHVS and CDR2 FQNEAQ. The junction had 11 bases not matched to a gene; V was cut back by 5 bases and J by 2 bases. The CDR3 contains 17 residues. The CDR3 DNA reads TGTGCCAGCAGCCCTTCTCGGCTAGCGGGGATCACAGATACGCAGTATTTT. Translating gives CASSPSRLAGITDTQYF.

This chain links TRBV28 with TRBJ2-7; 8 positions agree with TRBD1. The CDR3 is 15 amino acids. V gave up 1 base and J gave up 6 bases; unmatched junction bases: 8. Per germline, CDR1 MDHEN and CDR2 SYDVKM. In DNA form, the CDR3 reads TGTGCCAGCAGTTTATCGTGGACAGGGACGGCCGAGCAGTACTTC. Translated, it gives CASSLSWTGTAEQYF. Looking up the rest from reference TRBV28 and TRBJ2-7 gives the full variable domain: DVKVTQSSRYLVKRTGEKVFLECVQDMDHENMFWYRQDPGLGLRLIYFSYDVKMKEKGDIPEGYSVSREKKERFSLILESASTNQTSMYLCASSLSWTGTAEQYFGPGTRLTVT.

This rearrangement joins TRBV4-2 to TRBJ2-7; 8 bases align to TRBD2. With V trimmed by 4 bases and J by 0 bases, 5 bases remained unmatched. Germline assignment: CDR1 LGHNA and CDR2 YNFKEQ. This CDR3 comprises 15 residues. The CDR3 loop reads CASSPAGGDSYEQYF. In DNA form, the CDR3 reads TGTGCCAGCAGCCCCGCCGGGGGGGACTCCTACGAGCAGTACTTC.

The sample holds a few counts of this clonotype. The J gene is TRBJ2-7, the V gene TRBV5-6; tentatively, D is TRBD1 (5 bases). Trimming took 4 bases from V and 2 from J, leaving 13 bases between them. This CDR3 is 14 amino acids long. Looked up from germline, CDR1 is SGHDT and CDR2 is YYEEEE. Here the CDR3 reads CASSHPQGTYEQYF. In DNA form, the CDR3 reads TGTGCCAGCAGCCACCCCCAGGGCACCTACGAGCAGTACTTC.

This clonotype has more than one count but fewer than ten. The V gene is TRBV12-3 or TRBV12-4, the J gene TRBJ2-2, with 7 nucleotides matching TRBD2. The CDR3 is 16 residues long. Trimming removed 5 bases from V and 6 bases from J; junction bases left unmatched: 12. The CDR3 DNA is TGTGCCAGCAGTCGTGGGCTAGCGGCCGGGTCCGGGGAGCTGTTTTTT. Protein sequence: CASSRGLAAGSGELFF.

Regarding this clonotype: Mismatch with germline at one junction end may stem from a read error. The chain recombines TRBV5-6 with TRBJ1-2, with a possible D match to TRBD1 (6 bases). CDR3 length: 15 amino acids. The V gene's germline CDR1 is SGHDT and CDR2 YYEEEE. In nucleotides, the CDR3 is TGTGCCTGCAGCTTAGCAGCAGGGGCAAACTATGGCTACACCTTC. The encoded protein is CACSLAAGANYGYTF.

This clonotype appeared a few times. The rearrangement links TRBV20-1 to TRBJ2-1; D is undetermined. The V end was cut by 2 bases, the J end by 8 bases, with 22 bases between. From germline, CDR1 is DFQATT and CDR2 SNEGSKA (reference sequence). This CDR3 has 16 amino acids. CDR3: CSARPNGATGIDEQFF. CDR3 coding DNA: TGCAGTGCTAGACCGAATGGAGCTACTGGCATTGATGAGCAGTTCTTC.

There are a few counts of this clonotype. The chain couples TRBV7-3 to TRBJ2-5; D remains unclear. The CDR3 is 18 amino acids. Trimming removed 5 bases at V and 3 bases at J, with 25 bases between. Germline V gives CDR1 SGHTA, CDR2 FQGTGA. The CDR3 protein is CASSPTADIVCPEETQYF. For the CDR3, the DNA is TGTGCCAGCAGCCCTACCGCAGATATAGTGTGCCCCGAAGAGACCCAGTACTTC.

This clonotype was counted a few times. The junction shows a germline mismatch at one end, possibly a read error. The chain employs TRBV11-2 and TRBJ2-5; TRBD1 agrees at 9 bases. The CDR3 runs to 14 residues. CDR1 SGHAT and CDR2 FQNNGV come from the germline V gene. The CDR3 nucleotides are TGTGCCAGCAGCTTGGACAGGGGACAAGGGACCCAGTACTTC. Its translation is CASSLDRGQGTQYF.

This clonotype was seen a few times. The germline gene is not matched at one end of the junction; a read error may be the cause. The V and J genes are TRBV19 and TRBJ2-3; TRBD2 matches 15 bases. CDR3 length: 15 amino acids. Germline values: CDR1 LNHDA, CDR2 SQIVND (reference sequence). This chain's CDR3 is CASQGLAGGTGTQYF. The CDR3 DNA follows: TGTGCCAGTCAGGGACTAGCGGGGGGTACAGGTACGCAGTATTTT.

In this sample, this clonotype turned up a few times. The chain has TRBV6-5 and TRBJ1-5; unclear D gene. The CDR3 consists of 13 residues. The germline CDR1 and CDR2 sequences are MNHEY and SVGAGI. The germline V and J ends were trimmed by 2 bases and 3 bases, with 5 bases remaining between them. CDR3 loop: CASSYAANQPQHF. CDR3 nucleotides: TGTGCCAGCAGTTACGCGGCCAATCAGCCCCAGCATTTT.

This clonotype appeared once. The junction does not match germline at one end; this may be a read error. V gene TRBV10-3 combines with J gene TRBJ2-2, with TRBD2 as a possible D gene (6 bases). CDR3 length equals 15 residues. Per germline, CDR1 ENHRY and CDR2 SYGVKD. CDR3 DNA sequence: TGTGCCATCAGTTCCTCGAGGGGCCGCCGCGGGGAGCGGTTTTTT. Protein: CAISSSRGRRGERFF.

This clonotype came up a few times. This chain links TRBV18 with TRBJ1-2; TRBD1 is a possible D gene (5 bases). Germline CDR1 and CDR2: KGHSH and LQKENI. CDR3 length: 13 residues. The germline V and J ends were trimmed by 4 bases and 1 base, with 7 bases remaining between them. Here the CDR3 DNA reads TGTGCCAGCTCACAAGACAGTAACTATGGCTACACCTTC. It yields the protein CASSQDSNYGYTF.

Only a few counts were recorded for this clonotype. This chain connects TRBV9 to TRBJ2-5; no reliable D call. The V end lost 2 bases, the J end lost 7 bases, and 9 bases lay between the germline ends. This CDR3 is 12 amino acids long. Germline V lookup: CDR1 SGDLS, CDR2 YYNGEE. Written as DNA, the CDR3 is TGTGCCAGCAGCGTCGACGCCGGGACCCAGTACTTC. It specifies CASSVDAGTQYF.